Listed here are 29 T cell receptor beta chains from one sample, sequenced in a study of T cells in Graves' hyperthyroidism and ophthalmopathy. It was RNA transcripts that yielded the amplified TCR beta CDR3 regions. HTBI primers were employed in a first-round RT-PCR of the TCR CDR3. In TCRdb, the multiplex PCR reads were re-called with MiXCR into one record per CDR3 protein. Among hundreds of thousands of distinct CDR3 sequences listed, about 17% were seen once. Sequencing was carried out using blood. The origin of the receptors is a woman in her twenties or thirties with Graves' hyperthyroidism.

In its sample, this clonotype was seen many times. The chain is built from TRBV7-2 and TRBJ2-1, with D possibly TRBD2 on 6 matching bases. CDR3 length: 16 amino acids. V gave up 5 bases and J gave up 6 bases, with 20 bases separating them. Germline V CDR1 and CDR2: SGHTA, FQGNSA. The CDR3 sequence is CASSPPGEATSNEQFF. The DNA for the CDR3 is TGTGCCAGCAGCCCTCCGGGGGAAGCCACCTCCAATGAGCAGTTCTTC.

This clonotype was seen only a few times. The genes are TRBV7-3 and TRBJ1-1; D remains unclear. V was pared by 3 bases and J by 0 bases, with 11 bases between. CDR1 and CDR2 (germline): SGHTA, FQGTGA. The CDR3 is 15 amino acids. The CDR3 DNA is TGTGCCAGCAGCTTGTACGGAGTGATGAACACTGAAGCTTTCTTT. This sequence encodes CASSLYGVMNTEAFF. Full variable domain (remainder filled in from reference TRBV7-3 and TRBJ1-1): GAGVSQTPSNKVTEKGKYVELRCDPISGHTALYWYRQSLGQGPEFLIYFQGTGAADDSGLPNDRFFAVRPEGSVSTLKIQRTERGDSAVYLCASSLYGVMNTEAFFGQGTRLTVV.

This clonotype was detected a few times. The V gene is TRBV19, the J gene TRBJ2-7, with 10 bases aligning to TRBD1. There are 16 residues in the CDR3. CDR1 LNHDA and CDR2 SQIVND come from the germline V gene (reference sequence). V lost 5 bases to trimming and J lost 4 bases; unmatched junction nucleotides: 11. The CDR3 DNA follows: TGTGCCAGTAGTCCTAATACCGGGACAGGGGATTACGAGCAGTACTTC. Its translation: CASSPNTGTGDYEQYF. Drawing the rest from reference TRBV19 and TRBJ2-7, the complete variable domain is DGGITQSPKYLFRKEGQNVTLSCEQNLNHDAMYWYRQDPGQGLRLIYYSQIVNDFQKGDIAEGYSVSREKKESFPLTVTSAQKNPTAFYLCASSPNTGTGDYEQYFGPGTRLTVT.

The V gene is TRBV29-1, the J gene TRBJ2-2, with D possibly being TRBD1 (5 bases). Trimming left V 4 bases short and J 0 bases short, with 6 bases between. Germline V gene lookup returns CDR1 SQVTM and CDR2 ANQGSEA. The CDR3 is made up of 13 amino acids. CDR3 in amino acids: CSVGQPNTGELFF. As DNA, the CDR3 is TGCAGCGTTGGACAGCCGAACACCGGGGAGCTGTTTTTT.

This clonotype has a count of ten or more. This chain joins TRBV20-1 and TRBJ2-4; no firm D call. V gave up 0 bases and J gave up 0 bases, with 12 bases separating them. The CDR3 covers 16 residues. Germline assignment: CDR1 DFQATT and CDR2 SNEGSKA (reference sequence). The CDR3 coding sequence is TGCAGTGCTAGAGAAGGGCAACAACTAGCCAAAAACATTCAGTACTTC. Translating gives CSAREGQQLAKNIQYF.

This clonotype was seen at least ten times. The chain uses TRBV5-1 and TRBJ2-2; D is perhaps TRBD1 or TRBD2 (5 bases each). This CDR3 region has 14 residues. The germline V gene encodes CDR1 SGHRS and CDR2 YFSETQ. Trimming took off 2 bases at V and 4 bases at J, with 9 bases between the two ends. CDR3 DNA sequence: TGCGCCAGCAGCTTTCCAGGGACCACCGGGGAGCTGTTTTTT. Translated, it gives CASSFPGTTGELFF.

This clonotype was counted many times. The chain employs TRBV3-1 and TRBJ2-5; D perhaps matches TRBD2 (6 bases). CDR3 length equals 14 residues. The V end was cut by 6 bases, the J end by 5 bases, with 16 bases between. CDR1 is LGHDT and CDR2 is YNNKEL in the germline V gene (reference sequence). Here the CDR3 reads CASRPRGRKETQYF. The DNA of the CDR3 is TGTGCCAGCAGACCGCGGGGAAGAAAGGAGACCCAGTACTTC.

This clonotype was recorded many times. The chain couples TRBV12-3 or TRBV12-4 to TRBJ2-2, with 9 bases fitting TRBD1. The CDR3 is 20 amino acids. J was trimmed by 8 bases and V by 6 bases; bases with no gene match: 25. CDR3 in DNA: TGTGCCAGCAGCGGGATAGGGACAGGGAGACCGACTCCCTCTTCTGGGGAGCTGTTTTTT. Translated, it gives CASSGIGTGRPTPSSGELFF.

The chain has TRBV4-1 and TRBJ2-7; 8 bases fit TRBD2. V gave up 1 base and J gave up 0 bases; unmatched junction bases: 8. CDR3 length: 17 residues. Germline V gene data show CDR1 as MGHRA and CDR2 as YSYEKL. The CDR3 is CASSQGMGRGGSYEQYF. CDR3 DNA sequence: TGCGCCAGCAGCCAAGGGATGGGCCGGGGGGGCTCCTACGAGCAGTACTTC.

The chain recombines TRBV19 with TRBJ1-5; TRBD1 agrees at 7 bases. This CDR3 spans 15 amino acids. The germline V gene has CDR1 LNHDA and CDR2 SQIVND (reference sequence). V was clipped by 4 bases and J by 0 bases; unmatched bases: 3. The CDR3 nucleotides read TGTGCCAGTAGTAAGGACAGGAGTAGCAATCAGCCCCAGCATTTT. It translates to CASSKDRSSNQPQHF.

This clonotype was detected many times. This chain uses TRBV25-1 with TRBJ1-1; D is uncertain. This CDR3 region has 16 residues. Germline V gives CDR1 MGHDK, CDR2 SYGVNS. V was cut by 0 bases and J by 0 bases, with 11 bases left in between. CDR3: CASSEYVPGMNTEAFF. Written as DNA, the CDR3 is TGTGCCAGCAGTGAATATGTGCCGGGAATGAACACTGAAGCTTTCTTT.

The table lists this clonotype with many counts. The chain employs TRBV7-2 and TRBJ2-5, with 7 positions matching TRBD2. V lost 1 base, J lost 13 bases, and 12 bases stayed unmatched. The CDR3 extends over 14 amino acids. Germline CDR1 reads SGHTA; CDR2 reads FQGNSA. CDR3 bases: TGTGCCAGCAGCTTAGGTGATCTAGCGGCACACAGGTACTTC. Protein: CASSLGDLAAHRYF.

The chain links TRBV11-3 to TRBJ2-5, with 9 bases aligning to TRBD1. V was pared by 9 bases and J by 3 bases, with 11 bases of the junction left unmatched. CDR1 is SGHNT, CDR2 YENEEA, per germline. The CDR3 has 15 amino acids. The CDR3, as DNA: TGTGCCAGAAAGGGAACAGGGGGCCGGGAAGAGACCCAGTACTTC. Translation gives CARKGTGGREETQYF.

This clonotype has a count of ten or more. This chain joins TRBV2 and TRBJ1-5, with a tentative D call TRBD1 (6 bases). The CDR3 is made up of 13 amino acids. V was shortened by 6 bases and J by 4 bases, with 10 bases between the two germline ends. Germline V lookup: CDR1 SNHLY, CDR2 FYNNEI. DNA for the CDR3: TGTGCCAGCAGAGGGGACATTAATCAGCCCCAGCATTTT. It is translated as CASRGDINQPQHF. The full variable domain, in which reference TRBV2 and TRBJ1-5 provide the parts outside the CDR3, is EPEVTQTPSHQVTQMGQEVILRCVPISNHLYFYWYRQILGQKVEFLVSFYNNEISEKSEIFDDQFSVERPDGSNFTLKIRSTKLEDSAMYFCASRGDINQPQHFGDGTRLSIL.

This rearrangement joins TRBV29-1 to TRBJ2-1, with D possibly matching TRBD2 (6 bases). The CDR3 spans 14 residues. Germline V gives CDR1 SQVTM, CDR2 ANQGSEA. The V gene lost 3 bases and the J gene lost 3 bases, with 12 bases spanning the gap. CDR3 nucleotides: TGCAGCGTTGATGCGGGGATGGGCTACAATGAGCAGTTCTTC. Translating it yields CSVDAGMGYNEQFF.

The chain employs TRBV19 and TRBJ2-1; D is undetermined. Trimming removed 3 bases from V and 5 bases from J, with 14 bases in between. Germline CDR1 and CDR2: LNHDA and SQIVND (reference sequence). CDR3 size: 15 residues. CDR3 amino acids: CASSIPLGRDNEQFF. The CDR3 region has the DNA TGTGCCAGTAGTATCCCCCTTGGGCGAGACAATGAGCAGTTCTTC.

This clonotype was recorded many times. Here the CDR3 DNA reads TGTGCCAGCAACGAGGGCTACAATGAGCAGTTCTTC. It translates to CASNEGYNEQFF. The chain joins TRBV7-9 to TRBJ2-1; D perhaps matches TRBD2 (5 bases). V was pared by 7 bases and J by 3 bases, with 7 bases between. The CDR3 is 12 amino acids. Germline lookup yields CDR1 SEHNR and CDR2 FQNEAQ (reference sequence).

This clonotype was seen a few times. V usage is TRBV18 and J usage is TRBJ2-5; D not certain. CDR1 and CDR2 (germline): KGHSH, LQKENI. The CDR3 has 17 residues. Trimming removed 6 bases from V and 2 bases from J, with 22 bases in between. The CDR3, as DNA: TGTGCCAGCTCCCCCCTCAGGAGATCAATGACTCAAGAGACCCAGTACTTC. Encoded protein: CASSPLRRSMTQETQYF.

In DNA form, the CDR3 reads TGTGCCAGTAGTATAGAGGCGGGAAACGAGCAGTACTTC. Amino acid sequence: CASSIEAGNEQYF. The V call is TRBV19, the J call TRBJ2-7; a possible D gene is TRBD2 (6 bases). CDR1 is LNHDA and CDR2 is SQIVND in the germline V gene (reference sequence). The V gene lost 0 bases and the J gene lost 5 bases, with 8 bases spanning the gap. This CDR3 has 13 amino acids. The variable domain in full, completed from reference TRBV19 and TRBJ2-7, reads DGGITQSPKYLFRKEGQNVTLSCEQNLNHDAMYWYRQDPGQGLRLIYYSQIVNDFQKGDIAEGYSVSREKKESFPLTVTSAQKNPTAFYLCASSIEAGNEQYFGPGTRLTVT.

With regard to this clonotype: This may come from a read error, since a much larger clone is one base off. The rearrangement joins TRBV11-2 to TRBJ2-2; TRBD2 might be the D (5 bases). Germline V lookup: CDR1 SGHAT, CDR2 FQNNGV. This CDR3 region has 12 residues. The CDR3 DNA reads as TGTGCCTCCGGGCACGCCACCGGGGAGCTGTCTTTT. As protein: CASGHATGELSF.

To note about this clonotype: A read error is possible here, since a much larger clone lies one base away. CDR3 sequence: CASSYWLGRGAPEAFF. The CDR3, as DNA: TGTGCCAGCAGCTATTGGCTAGGGAGAGGGGCCCCTGAAGCTTTCTTT. The chain combines TRBV28 with TRBJ1-1; a weak D match, TRBD1 (5 bases). The V end lost 6 bases, the J end lost 6 bases, and 23 bases lay between the germline ends. The length of the CDR3 is 16 residues. Germline V gene sequence: CDR1 MDHEN, CDR2 SYDVKM.

This clonotype was observed at least ten times. The J gene is TRBJ1-1, the V gene TRBV6-6, with unresolved D. CDR1 is MNHNY and CDR2 is SVGAGI in the germline V gene (reference sequence). The CDR3 has 14 amino acids. V gave up 2 bases and J gave up 1 base, with 8 bases separating them. CDR3: CASSYSHRNTEAFF. CDR3 nucleotides: TGTGCCAGCAGTTACAGCCACAGGAACACTGAAGCTTTCTTT.

Many counts were recorded for this clonotype. The rearrangement joins TRBV20-1 to TRBJ2-1, with D unclear. This CDR3 region has 11 residues. Germline CDR1 DFQATT, CDR2 SNEGSKA (reference sequence). The V gene lost 5 bases and the J gene lost 4 bases, with 6 bases spanning the gap. As DNA, the CDR3 is TGCAGTGCTGACCAGTACAATGAGCAGTTCTTC. Encoded protein: CSADQYNEQFF.

This clonotype was detected ten times or more. The V gene is TRBV4-1, the J gene TRBJ2-1, with 8 positions matching TRBD1. The CDR3 runs to 16 residues. Germline values: CDR1 MGHRA, CDR2 YSYEKL. The ends lost 1 base at V and 10 bases at J; junction bases unmatched: 12. DNA of the CDR3: TGCGCCAGCAGCCAAGCAAGACAGGGGCTGTTGTCCGAGCAGTTCTTC. This codes for CASSQARQGLLSEQFF.

In its sample, this clonotype was seen many times. The chain combines TRBV6-1 with TRBJ2-7; TRBD2 matches at 8 bases. Germline V CDR1 and CDR2: MNHNS, SASEGT. V dropped 5 bases and J dropped 6; count of bases not matched to a gene: 12. CDR3 length: 15 amino acids. DNA for the CDR3: TGTGCCAGCAGTCTCTCAGGGACTAGACGCCTCGAGCAGTACTTC. Translation: CASSLSGTRRLEQYF.

This clonotype was seen ten or more times. The chain carries TRBV10-3 and TRBJ2-7; TRBD1 agrees at 8 bases. CDR3 length equals 15 residues. With 0 bases clipped from V and 2 bases from J, the junction kept 3 bases outside the gene matches. CDR1 and CDR2 (germline): ENHRY, SYGVKD. The chain's CDR3 is CAISESAQGAYEQYF. The DNA of the CDR3 is TGTGCCATCAGTGAGTCGGCACAGGGGGCCTACGAGCAGTACTTC.

V usage is TRBV12-3 or TRBV12-4 and J usage is TRBJ2-6; D is uncertain. The CDR3 is 16 amino acids. V was clipped by 6 bases and J by 4 bases, with 16 bases between them. The CDR3 reads CASRPTLGPGANVLTF. As DNA, the CDR3 is TGTGCCAGCAGGCCTACCCTCGGGCCCGGGGCCAACGTCCTGACTTTC.

This clonotype appeared many times. The rearrangement links TRBV20-1 to TRBJ1-2, with no clear D. Germline CDR1 and CDR2: DFQATT and SNEGSKA (reference sequence). This CDR3 has 13 residues. The V end was cut by 6 bases, the J end by 4 bases, with 15 bases between. CDR3 residues: CSARGSSGYGYTF. The CDR3 DNA reads as TGCAGTGCCCGAGGGAGTTCGGGCTATGGCTACACCTTC.

There are many counts of this clonotype. This chain links TRBV7-9 with TRBJ2-7; 9 nucleotides align to TRBD1. The CDR3 has 14 amino acids. V trimming: 5 bases; J trimming: 5 bases; junction bases outside the gene matches: 7. Germline-derived CDR1 and CDR2 are SEHNR and FQNEAQ (reference sequence). The CDR3, as DNA: TGTGCCAGCAGCCAGGGACAGGGTGTCCACGAGCAGTACTTC. The encoded protein is CASSQGQGVHEQYF.